A selection of T cell receptor beta chains follows, all from one sample in a study of blood T cell repertoires in COVID-19. Only in-frame clones appear in the TCRdb table, and some are missing; sequencing was by immunoSEQ multiplex PCR. Among around 250,000 clones listed, about four fifths were seen once. The sequencing input was peripheral blood. The receptors were gathered from a man aged 25-40 years who had recovered from COVID-19. Both conserved end residues are part of each CDR3. The D gene is left open where the match is weak. The size field is filled for only some rows; it gives once, few, many or a size class.

V: TRBV5-1
J: TRBJ1-4
D: NA
size: NA
DNA: TGCGCCAGCAGCTTGGACAGTCTCTCCGACAATAATGAAAAACTGTTTTTT
CDR3: CASSLDSLSDNNEKLFF

V: TRBV5-1
J: TRBJ1-1
D: NA
size: NA
DNA: TGCGCCAGCAGCTTCCAGACAGGGAACACTGAAGCTTTCTTT
CDR3: CASSFQTGNTEAFF

V: TRBV3-1/TRBV3-2
J: TRBJ1-6
D: TRBD1
size: few
DNA: TGTGCCAGCAGCAACCGGGACAGGAATTCACCCCTCCACTTT
CDR3: CASSNRDRNSPLHF

V: TRBV25-1
J: TRBJ2-5
D: TRBD2
size: NA
DNA: TGTGCCAGCAGTGACCGGGGCACTAGCGGGGGCCGACAAGAGACCCAGTACTTC
CDR3: CASSDRGTSGGRQETQYF

V: TRBV12-3/TRBV12-4
J: TRBJ1-4
D: NA
size: NA
DNA: TGTGCCAGCAGTTTAGGAGCATTTGAAAAACTGTTTTTT
CDR3: CASSLGAFEKLFF

V: TRBV28
J: TRBJ2-5
D: TRBD2
size: once
DNA: TGTGCCAGCCGAGCGGGGCGCTGGGAGACCCAGTACTTC
CDR3: CASRAGRWETQYF

V: TRBV2
J: TRBJ1-6
D: NA
size: NA
DNA: TGTGCCAGCAGTGGCAGGGCCGAAAATTCACCCCTCCACTTT
CDR3: CASSGRAENSPLHF

V: TRBV28
J: TRBJ2-4
D: NA
size: few
DNA: TGTGCCAGCAGTCGACAGAGAAACATTCAGTACTTC
CDR3: CASSRQRNIQYF

V: TRBV4-1
J: TRBJ2-5
D: NA
size: once
DNA: TGCGCCAGCAGCCAGGGGGACTCAGAGACCCAGTACTTC
CDR3: CASSQGDSETQYF

V: TRBV2
J: TRBJ2-6
D: NA
size: NA
DNA: TGTGCCAGCAGTGGGCCAGGGGCTGGGGCCAACGTCCTGACTTTC
CDR3: CASSGPGAGANVLTF

V: TRBV10-3
J: TRBJ2-5
D: NA
size: NA
DNA: TGTGCCATCAGAGGGACTCTAACTTCGGAGACCCAGTACTTC
CDR3: CAIRGTLTSETQYF

V: TRBV6-5
J: TRBJ1-2
D: NA
size: few
DNA: TGTGCCAGCAGTTACCTTGGGGCCTATGGCTACACCTTC
CDR3: CASSYLGAYGYTF

V: TRBV6-6
J: TRBJ1-4
D: TRBD1
size: NA
DNA: TGTGCCAGCAGGCAGACAGGGTCAGGTGAAAAACTGTTTTTT
CDR3: CASRQTGSGEKLFF

V: TRBV20-1
J: TRBJ2-3
D: NA
size: NA
DNA: TGCAGTGCTGTGCGGCCAGATACGCAGTATTTT
CDR3: CSAVRPDTQYF

V: TRBV7-3
J: TRBJ2-3
D: NA
size: NA
DNA: TGTGCCAGCAGCTTGAGGCAGGGGACAGATACGCAGTATTTT
CDR3: CASSLRQGTDTQYF

V: TRBV6-5
J: TRBJ2-5
D: NA
size: NA
DNA: TGTGCCAGCAGTTACTCCCCGGGTGGGGGGGAGACCCAGTACTTC
CDR3: CASSYSPGGGETQYF

V: TRBV25-1
J: TRBJ1-4
D: TRBD1
size: NA
DNA: TGTGCCAGCAGTGAACACCAGGGGGCAACAACTAATGAAAAACTGTTTTTT
CDR3: CASSEHQGATTNEKLFF

V: TRBV5-1
J: TRBJ1-1
D: NA
size: NA
DNA: TGCGCCAGCAGCGTGAGTAACCCGAACACTGAAGCTTTCTTT
CDR3: CASSVSNPNTEAFF

V: TRBV5-5
J: TRBJ1-5
D: TRBD1
size: NA
DNA: TGTGCCAGCAGCAGGGACAGGGGAGGCGGTCAGCCCCAGCATTTT
CDR3: CASSRDRGGGQPQHF

V: TRBV28
J: TRBJ2-3
D: NA
size: NA
DNA: TGTGCCAGCAGTTTACCGGCGGGGGCCCCCCGATCCACAGATACGCAGTATTTT
CDR3: CASSLPAGAPRSTDTQYF

V: TRBV7-3
J: TRBJ1-1
D: NA
size: NA
DNA: TGTGCCAGCAGCTATGGAGGGAACACTGAAGCTTTCTTT
CDR3: CASSYGGNTEAFF

V: TRBV7-2
J: TRBJ2-3
D: TRBD2
size: NA
DNA: TGTGCCAGCAGCATTACGGCCCAGGGACTAGCGAGGATGGATACGCAGTATTTT
CDR3: CASSITAQGLARMDTQYF

V: TRBV6-4
J: TRBJ1-1
D: NA
size: NA
DNA: TGTGCCAGCAGTATTCCTGATGACAGACAAGTCCCCGAAGCTTTCTTT
CDR3: CASSIPDDRQVPEAFF

V: TRBV27
J: TRBJ1-6
D: TRBD1
size: NA
DNA: TGTGCCAGCAGTTTACGTCCAGGGGGCGCTAGTTCCTATAATTCACCCCTCCACTTT
CDR3: CASSLRPGGASSYNSPLHF

V: TRBV10-3
J: TRBJ2-3
D: TRBD2
size: once
DNA: TGTGCCACCCGGACTAGCGGGGGTCTGGATACGCAGTATTTT
CDR3: CATRTSGGLDTQYF

V: TRBV3-1/TRBV3-2
J: TRBJ1-4
D: NA
size: NA
DNA: TGTGCCAGCAGCCTAGGGGGTTCTAATGAAAAACTGTTTTTT
CDR3: CASSLGGSNEKLFF

V: TRBV11-2
J: TRBJ1-3
D: TRBD1
size: once
DNA: TGTGCCAGCAGCCGGGGACAGGTTGGAAACACCATATATTTT
CDR3: CASSRGQVGNTIYF

V: TRBV7-9
J: TRBJ2-7
D: NA
size: NA
DNA: TGTGCCAGCAGCTTTGCCCCCGAGGTGACAGGATCCTACGAGCAGTACTTC
CDR3: CASSFAPEVTGSYEQYF

V: TRBV5-1
J: TRBJ1-5
D: TRBD1
size: NA
DNA: TGCGCCAGCAGCTTGGGGGGACAGGGCAGCAATCAGCCCCAGCATTTT
CDR3: CASSLGGQGSNQPQHF

V: TRBV5-1
J: TRBJ2-5
D: TRBD2
size: NA
DNA: TGCGCCAGCAGCTTTAGGCTAGCGGGGGGTGAAGAGACCCAGTACTTC
CDR3: CASSFRLAGGEETQYF

V: TRBV6-5
J: TRBJ2-3
D: NA
size: NA
DNA: TGTGCCAGCAGCCCCGGGACGGGGGGCACAGATACGCAGTATTTT
CDR3: CASSPGTGGTDTQYF

V: TRBV20-1
J: TRBJ1-4
D: TRBD1
size: NA
DNA: TGCAGTGCTAGTCAACAGGGGCTAATTGAAAAACTGTTTTTT
CDR3: CSASQQGLIEKLFF

V: TRBV7-9
J: TRBJ2-7
D: TRBD2
size: NA
DNA: TGTGCCAGCAGGCCCGGGCTAGCGGGGACCTACGAGCAGTACTTC
CDR3: CASRPGLAGTYEQYF

V: TRBV2
J: TRBJ2-7
D: TRBD1
size: NA
DNA: TGTGCCAGCAGTGGGGACAGGGAGCCCTACGAGCAGTACTTC
CDR3: CASSGDREPYEQYF

V: TRBV6-1
J: TRBJ1-1
D: TRBD1
size: NA
DNA: TGTGCCAGCAGTGAATATGGGACAGGGCACACTGAAGCTTTCTTT
CDR3: CASSEYGTGHTEAFF

V: TRBV6-2/TRBV6-3
J: TRBJ1-4
D: TRBD1
size: NA
DNA: TGTGCCAGCAGTCCCGGCAATGACAGGGGTGAAAAACTGTTTTTT
CDR3: CASSPGNDRGEKLFF

V: TRBV6-5
J: TRBJ1-1
D: NA
size: NA
DNA: TGTGCCAGCACTGTTGGGGCCTCCTTTCACACTGAAGCTTTCTTT
CDR3: CASTVGASFHTEAFF

V: TRBV6-4
J: TRBJ2-1
D: TRBD1
size: NA
DNA: TGTGCCAGCAGTGACTCCGCGGCAGGGGGTAGCAATGAGCAGTTCTTC
CDR3: CASSDSAAGGSNEQFF

V: TRBV11-2
J: TRBJ2-4
D: NA
size: NA
DNA: TGTGCCAGCAGCCTCGAGGGTCGGCTTAAAAACATTCAGTACTTC
CDR3: CASSLEGRLKNIQYF

V: TRBV19
J: TRBJ1-2
D: NA
size: NA
DNA: TGTGCCAGTAGACCGGGACTTACCGGGGGGTATGGCTACACCTTC
CDR3: CASRPGLTGGYGYTF

V: TRBV6-5
J: TRBJ2-1
D: NA
size: NA
DNA: TGTGCCAGCAGTTCGTCAGGGACCTACAATGAGCAGTTCTTC
CDR3: CASSSSGTYNEQFF